Each of the 15 T cell receptor beta chains below was sequenced from the same sample in a study of human T cells and chemical hapten exposure. The time point here: patch test 2, 6 weeks after DPC sensitization. Described treatment: therapeutic diphenylcyclopropenone sensitization with weekly scalp DPC. One entry per CDR3 protein, called by TCRdb with MiXCR from the RACE reads. There are 120,000 to 150,000 distinct CDR3 sequences in the sample; about 11% occur only once, and 1.2% to 1.5% lies in the top ten. This sample comprised whole blood, obtained in connection with sensitization to the hapten diphenylcyclopropenone (DPC). The receptors originated from a woman aged 45-60 years with alopecia areata. Some clones in this sample may be carry-over from other donors' samples.

V gene TRBV6-6 combines with J gene TRBJ2-3, with D maybe TRBD2 (6 bases). Germline lookup yields CDR1 MNHNY and CDR2 SVGAGI (reference sequence). The CDR3 sequence is 15 residues long. V lost 7 bases to trimming and J lost 4 bases, with 18 bases between them. Written as DNA, the CDR3 is TGTGCCAGCACCCCCCGGCCACCGGGGGCAGATACGCAGTATTTT. This encodes CASTPRPPGADTQYF.

This clonotype showed up just a few times. This chain connects TRBV25-1 to TRBJ1-1; D unclear. The CDR3 runs to 12 residues. Germline V lookup: CDR1 MGHDK, CDR2 SYGVNS. The V gene lost 6 bases and the J gene lost 1 base, with 6 bases spanning the gap. This CDR3 reads CASRRENTEAFF. The CDR3 region has the DNA TGTGCCAGCAGAAGGGAGAACACTGAAGCTTTCTTT. The entire variable domain, with the rest obtained from reference TRBV25-1 and TRBJ1-1, is as follows: EADIYQTPRYLVIGTGKKITLECSQTMGHDKMYWYQQDPGMELHLIHYSYGVNSTEKGDLSSESTVSRIRTEHFPLTLESARPSHTSQYLCASRRENTEAFFGQGTRLTVV.

The rearrangement links TRBV6-4 to TRBJ2-2; 11 bases line up with TRBD2. From germline, CDR1 is MRHNA and CDR2 SNTAGT. The CDR3 totals 18 residues. The ends lost 3 bases at V and 0 bases at J; junction bases unmatched: 6. DNA of the CDR3: TGTGCCAGCAGTGAAGGGACTAGCGGAAACGCGAACACCGGGGAGCTGTTTTTT. This encodes CASSEGTSGNANTGELFF.

This chain connects TRBV10-3 to TRBJ1-6; D may be TRBD1 (5 bases). Deletions cut 8 bases from V and 7 bases from J, with 15 bases between. The V gene's germline CDR1 is ENHRY and CDR2 SYGVKD. The CDR3 contains 14 residues. The CDR3 coding sequence is TGTGCCATCTGCCAAGGGGCGTGGAATTCACCCCTCCACTTT. Translated, it gives CAICQGAWNSPLHF.

This sequence joins TRBV6-2 or TRBV6-3 and TRBJ2-7; no clear D. Germline CDR1 is MNHEY and CDR2 is SVGEGT. CDR3 length: 14 amino acids. Trimming stripped 2 bases from V and 3 bases from J, with 11 bases between. The CDR3 region is CASSYGGPIYEQYF. The CDR3 bases are TGTGCCAGCAGTTACGGTGGACCTATCTACGAGCAGTACTTC.

This clonotype was detected a few times. The gene calls are TRBV4-2 and TRBJ2-2, with D possibly TRBD2 on 5 matching bases. The CDR3 runs 16 residues. V was shortened by 2 bases and J by 2 bases, with 12 bases between the two germline ends. In germline, CDR1 is LGHNA, CDR2 YNFKEQ. The CDR3 is CASSQFRGFNTGELFF. CDR3 DNA sequence: TGTGCCAGCAGCCAATTCCGGGGATTTAACACCGGGGAGCTGTTTTTT.

V is TRBV12-3 or TRBV12-4 and J is TRBJ1-6; 10 nucleotides line up with TRBD1. Trimming cost V 3 bases and J 6 bases; bases outside gene matches: 2. CDR3 size: 15 residues. In nucleotides, the CDR3 is TGTGCCAGCAGTTTCGGGACAGGGGTTAATTCACCCCTCCACTTT. Protein: CASSFGTGVNSPLHF.

This clonotype was seen many times. DNA of the CDR3: TGCAGCGTTGATGTAGGGGGAGATGAGCAGTTCTTC. It specifies CSVDVGGDEQFF. The chain couples TRBV29-1 to TRBJ2-1, with D perhaps TRBD1 (6 bases). Trimming took off 3 bases at V and 8 bases at J, with 11 bases between the two ends. The CDR3 loop spans 12 amino acids. The germline CDR1 and CDR2 sequences are SQVTM and ANQGSEA.

This chain joins TRBV10-3 and TRBJ2-1; 14 bases are shared with TRBD2. Germline V gene lookup returns CDR1 ENHRY and CDR2 SYGVKD. With V trimmed by 2 bases and J by 12 bases, 6 bases remained unmatched. This CDR3 is 15 amino acids long. CDR3 sequence reads: CAISEPGLAGEGQFF. The CDR3 region has the DNA TGTGCCATCAGTGAGCCGGGACTAGCGGGAGAGGGGCAGTTCTTC.

This clonotype was picked up a small number of times. V and J are TRBV20-1 and TRBJ2-1; 13 bases are a match to TRBD2. Trimming removed 0 bases from V and 7 bases from J; junction bases left unmatched: 9. This CDR3 is 17 amino acids long. Per germline, CDR1 DFQATT and CDR2 SNEGSKA (reference sequence). The CDR3 coding sequence is TGCAGTGCTAGAGATCCCACTAGCGGGAGGGCCGGAAATGAGCAGTTCTTC. Translation: CSARDPTSGRAGNEQFF.

The chain recombines TRBV29-1 with TRBJ2-3; D might be TRBD2 (7 bases). The germline V and J ends were trimmed by 8 bases and 0 bases, with 21 bases remaining between them. Germline V gives CDR1 SQVTM, CDR2 ANQGSEA. The CDR3 length is 16 residues. The CDR3 region is CSFTGTIERSTDTQYF. The CDR3 coding sequence is TGCAGCTTCACAGGGACTATCGAAAGGAGCACAGATACGCAGTATTTT.

This clonotype came up a few times. V and J are TRBV7-3 and TRBJ2-2; TRBD2 aligns across 10 bases. Trimming removed 2 bases from V and 2 bases from J; junction bases left unmatched: 17. Germline CDR1 and CDR2: SGHTA and FQGTGA. The CDR3 is 21 residues long. The CDR3 sequence is CASSLLPPASGRADNTGELFF. CDR3 nucleotides: TGTGCCAGCAGCTTACTGCCCCCCGCAAGCGGGAGGGCCGACAACACCGGGGAGCTGTTTTTT. Variable domain in full (rest from reference TRBV7-3 and TRBJ2-2): GAGVSQTPSNKVTEKGKYVELRCDPISGHTALYWYRQSLGQGPEFLIYFQGTGAADDSGLPNDRFFAVRPEGSVSTLKIQRTERGDSAVYLCASSLLPPASGRADNTGELFFGEGSRLTVL.

This chain joins TRBV9 and TRBJ2-3; D assignment may be TRBD1 or TRBD2 (5 bases each). The CDR3 loop spans 16 amino acids. The V end lost 3 bases, the J end lost 0 bases, and 14 bases lay between the germline ends. Per germline, CDR1 SGDLS and CDR2 YYNGEE. CDR3 loop: CASSAGDVRSTDTQYF. CDR3 nucleotides: TGTGCCAGCAGCGCCGGGGACGTACGAAGCACAGATACGCAGTATTTT. The full variable domain, with the rest looked up from reference TRBV9 and TRBJ2-3, is DSGVTQTPKHLITATGQRVTLRCSPRSGDLSVYWYQQSLDQGLQFLIQYYNGEERAKGNILERFSAQQFPDLHSELNLSSLELGDSALYFCASSAGDVRSTDTQYFGPGTRLTVL.

This clonotype was recorded many times. The chain is built from TRBV11-3 and TRBJ1-2; 9 nucleotides match TRBD1. Germline CDR1 SGHNT, CDR2 YENEEA. CDR3 length: 16 amino acids. The V segment lost 5 bases and the J segment 1 base; nucleotides outside the gene matches: 8. Here the CDR3 reads CASSLRTGAINYGYTF. The CDR3 DNA is TGTGCCAGCAGCCTCCGGACAGGGGCGATTAACTATGGCTACACCTTC.

The chain has TRBV2 and TRBJ2-2; D is undetermined. The CDR3 extends over 13 amino acids. The germline gives CDR1 SNHLY, CDR2 FYNNEI. V lost 6 bases and J 6 bases, leaving 11 bases between the germline ends. This chain's CDR3 is CASSPPSPGELFF. The CDR3 DNA follows: TGTGCCAGCAGCCCTCCTAGTCCCGGGGAGCTGTTTTTT. Variable domain in full (rest from reference TRBV2 and TRBJ2-2): EPEVTQTPSHQVTQMGQEVILRCVPISNHLYFYWYRQILGQKVEFLVSFYNNEISEKSEIFDDQFSVERPDGSNFTLKIRSTKLEDSAMYFCASSPPSPGELFFGEGSRLTVL.